This T cell receptor (beta chain) derives from a study of CD8 T cells in ankylosing spondylitis. Findings and limits, study-wide: A TCR beta motif of about 8 highly homologous variants seemed to mark ankylosing spondylitis blood. Disease-linked clones were found to be CD8+ and relatively rare in peripheral blood. Clones tied to disease were said to be significantly enriched in matched ankylosing spondylitis synovial fluid.

MiXCR was run by TCRdb on the 5' RACE reads, yielding one entry per CDR3 protein. The repertoire holds just over 150,000 distinct CDR3 sequences, with 18% as singletons. For this clonotype: Its target is unknown.

Germline V lookup: CDR1 ENHRY, CDR2 SYGVKD. This CDR3 has 15 residues. Losses at the gene ends were 0 bases for V and 6 bases for J; bases not matched to a gene: 3. This chain connects TRBV10-3 to TRBJ2-3, with 10 bases aligning to TRBD2. The TCR was taken from a male donor with ankylosing spondylitis or in good health (not recorded which). Input material: blood, either unsorted or a sorted T cell fraction (not recorded which). The CDR3 protein is CAISESLAGVDTQYF. The CDR3, as DNA: TGTGCCATCAGTGAGTCCCTAGCGGGAGTTGATACGCAGTATTTT.